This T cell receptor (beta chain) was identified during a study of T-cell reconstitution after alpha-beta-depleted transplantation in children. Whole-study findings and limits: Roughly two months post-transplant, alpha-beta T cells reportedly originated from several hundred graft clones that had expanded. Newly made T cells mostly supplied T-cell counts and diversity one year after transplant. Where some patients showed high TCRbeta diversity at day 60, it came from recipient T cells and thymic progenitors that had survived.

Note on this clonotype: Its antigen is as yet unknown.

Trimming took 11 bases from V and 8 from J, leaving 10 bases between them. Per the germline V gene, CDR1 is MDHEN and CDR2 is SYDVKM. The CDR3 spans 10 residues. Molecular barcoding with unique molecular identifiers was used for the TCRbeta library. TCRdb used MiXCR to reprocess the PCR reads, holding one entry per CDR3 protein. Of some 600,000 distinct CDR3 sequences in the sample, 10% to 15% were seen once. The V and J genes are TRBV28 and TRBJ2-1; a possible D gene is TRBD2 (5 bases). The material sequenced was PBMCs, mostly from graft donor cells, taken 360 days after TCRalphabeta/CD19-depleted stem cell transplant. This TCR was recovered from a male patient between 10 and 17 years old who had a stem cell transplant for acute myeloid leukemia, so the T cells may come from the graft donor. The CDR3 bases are TGTGCCTGGCGGGTACATGAGCAGTTCTTC. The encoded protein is CAWRVHEQFF.